This T cell receptor (beta chain) was observed in a study of blood T cell repertoires in COVID-19. Study-level information: Acute and convalescent COVID-19 specimens originated in the United States, Italy and Spain. Sources were T cells, B-cell-depleted T cells, or PBMCs; the material itself was cDNA or gDNA.

The germline V gene encodes CDR1 SGHTA and CDR2 FQGNSA. CDR3 length: 12 amino acids. As processed by the authors: Amplification of reference gene primers was used by the study to estimate nucleated cell counts. Method: immunoSEQ multiplex PCR; TCRdb's copy keeps in-frame clones and lacks some. The V and J calls and clone size were taken over from that table, and D and trimming were inferred from the DNA. This table holds 100,000 to 120,000 clones, about three quarters found once. The table lists this clone with many counts. One end of the junction varies from germline; a read error may be responsible.

The chain is built from TRBV7-2 and TRBJ2-7, with 9 bases lining up with TRBD1. The sequencing input was peripheral blood. The clonotype originates from a woman of 80 years or more with active or convalescent COVID-19. CDR3 loop: CASSPNTGTGRF. CDR3 DNA sequence: TGTGCCAGCAGCCCTAACACCGGGACAGGGCGCTTC.